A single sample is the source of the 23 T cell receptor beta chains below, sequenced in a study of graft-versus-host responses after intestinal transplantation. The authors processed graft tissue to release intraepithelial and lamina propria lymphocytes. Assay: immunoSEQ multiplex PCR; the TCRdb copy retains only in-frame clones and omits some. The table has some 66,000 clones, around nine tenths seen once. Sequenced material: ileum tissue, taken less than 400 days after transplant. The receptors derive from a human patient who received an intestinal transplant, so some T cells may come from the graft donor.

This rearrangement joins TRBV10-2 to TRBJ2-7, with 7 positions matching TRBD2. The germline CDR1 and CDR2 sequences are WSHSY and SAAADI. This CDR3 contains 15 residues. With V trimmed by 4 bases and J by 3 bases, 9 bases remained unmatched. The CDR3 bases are TGCGCCAGCAGTGCGGAGGGAGGGAGTGACTACGAGCAGTACTTC. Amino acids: CASSAEGGSDYEQYF.

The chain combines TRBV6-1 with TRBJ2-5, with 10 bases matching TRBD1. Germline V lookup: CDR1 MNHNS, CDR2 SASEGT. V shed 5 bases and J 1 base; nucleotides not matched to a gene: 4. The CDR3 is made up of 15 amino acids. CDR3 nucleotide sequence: TGTGCCAGCAGTAGAGACAGGGGGCGCCAAGAGACCCAGTACTTC. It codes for CASSRDRGRQETQYF.

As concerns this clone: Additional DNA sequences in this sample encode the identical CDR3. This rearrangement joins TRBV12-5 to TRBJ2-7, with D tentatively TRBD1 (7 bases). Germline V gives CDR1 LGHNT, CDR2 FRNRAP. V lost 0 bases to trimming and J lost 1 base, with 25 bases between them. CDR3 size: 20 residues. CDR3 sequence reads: CASGLVTGRKGANPSYEQYF. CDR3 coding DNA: TGTGCTAGTGGTTTGGTAACGGGGAGGAAGGGGGCTAATCCGTCCTACGAGCAGTACTTC.

The DNA of the CDR3 is TGTGCCAGCAGTTACACCCTAAATCAGCCCCAGCATTTT. This sequence encodes CASSYTLNQPQHF. This rearrangement joins TRBV6-5 to TRBJ1-5; D gene unclear. The length of the CDR3 is 13 residues. V lost 2 bases to trimming and J lost 4 bases, with 6 bases between them. The V gene's germline CDR1 is MNHEY and CDR2 SVGAGI.

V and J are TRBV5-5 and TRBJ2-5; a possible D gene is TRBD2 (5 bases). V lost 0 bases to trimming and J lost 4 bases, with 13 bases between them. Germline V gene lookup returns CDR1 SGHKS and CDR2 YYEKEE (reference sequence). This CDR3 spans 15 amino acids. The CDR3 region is CASSLVGVAIETQYF. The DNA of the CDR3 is TGTGCCAGCAGCTTGGTCGGGGTAGCGATAGAGACCCAGTACTTC.

CDR3 DNA: TGTGCCAGCTCACCACGGAGCGGGACAGGTGAATCCTATGGCTACACCTTC. This translates into CASSPRSGTGESYGYTF. The J gene is TRBJ1-2, the V gene TRBV18, with 8 bases identical to TRBD1. The CDR3 sequence is 17 residues long. V was pared by 1 base and J by 4 bases, with 11 bases of the junction left unmatched. Germline CDR1 is KGHSH and CDR2 is LQKENI.

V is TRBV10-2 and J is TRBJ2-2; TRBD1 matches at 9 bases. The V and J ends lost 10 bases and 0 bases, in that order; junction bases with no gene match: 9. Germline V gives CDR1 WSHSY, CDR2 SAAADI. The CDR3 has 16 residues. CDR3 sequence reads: CATRERTGANTGELFF. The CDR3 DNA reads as TGCGCCACCAGGGAGAGGACAGGGGCGAACACCGGGGAGCTGTTTTTT.

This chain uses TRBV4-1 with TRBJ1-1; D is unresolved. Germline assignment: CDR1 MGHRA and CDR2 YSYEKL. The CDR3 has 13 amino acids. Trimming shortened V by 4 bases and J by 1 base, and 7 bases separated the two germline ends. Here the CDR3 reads CASSRLQNTEAFF. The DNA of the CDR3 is TGCGCCAGCAGCCGTCTGCAGAACACTGAAGCTTTCTTT.

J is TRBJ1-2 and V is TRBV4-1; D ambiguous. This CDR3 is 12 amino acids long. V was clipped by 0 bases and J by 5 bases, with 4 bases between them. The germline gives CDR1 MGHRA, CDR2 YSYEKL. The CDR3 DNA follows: TGCGCCAGCAGCCAAGAACCGTATGGCTACACCTTC. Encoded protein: CASSQEPYGYTF.

DNA of the CDR3: TGTGCCAGCAGTTTATATTTGGGTAGCGCCTACTACGAGCAGTACTTC. Translation: CASSLYLGSAYYEQYF. V is TRBV28 and J is TRBJ2-7, with D perhaps matching TRBD2 (5 bases). The CDR3 consists of 16 residues. V was trimmed by 1 base and J by 3 bases, leaving 16 bases between them. Germline values: CDR1 MDHEN, CDR2 SYDVKM.

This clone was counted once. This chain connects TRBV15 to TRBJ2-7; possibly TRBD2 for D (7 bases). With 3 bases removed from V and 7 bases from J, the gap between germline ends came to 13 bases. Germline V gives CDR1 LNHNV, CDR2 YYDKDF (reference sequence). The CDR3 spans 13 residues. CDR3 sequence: CATSSGGAREQYF. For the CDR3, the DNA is TGTGCCACCAGCAGTGGGGGGGCGCGAGAGCAGTACTTC.

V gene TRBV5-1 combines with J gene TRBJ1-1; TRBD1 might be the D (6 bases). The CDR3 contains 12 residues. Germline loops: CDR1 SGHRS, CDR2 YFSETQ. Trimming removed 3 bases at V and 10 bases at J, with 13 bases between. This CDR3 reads CASSSIQGRAFF. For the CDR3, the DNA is TGCGCCAGCAGCTCGATACAGGGACGAGCTTTCTTT.

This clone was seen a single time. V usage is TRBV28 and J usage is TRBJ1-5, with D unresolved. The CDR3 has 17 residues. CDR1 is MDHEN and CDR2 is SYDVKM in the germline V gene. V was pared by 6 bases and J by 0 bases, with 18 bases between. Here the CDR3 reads CASSPARALYSNQPQHF. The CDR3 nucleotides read TGTGCCAGCAGCCCGGCAAGGGCACTTTATAGCAATCAGCCCCAGCATTTT.

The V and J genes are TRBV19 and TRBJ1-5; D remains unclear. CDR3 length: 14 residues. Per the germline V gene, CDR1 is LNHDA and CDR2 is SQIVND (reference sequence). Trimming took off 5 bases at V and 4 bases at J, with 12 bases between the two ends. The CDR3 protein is CASSWTVGNQPQHF. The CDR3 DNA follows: TGTGCCAGTAGTTGGACCGTCGGTAATCAGCCCCAGCATTTT.

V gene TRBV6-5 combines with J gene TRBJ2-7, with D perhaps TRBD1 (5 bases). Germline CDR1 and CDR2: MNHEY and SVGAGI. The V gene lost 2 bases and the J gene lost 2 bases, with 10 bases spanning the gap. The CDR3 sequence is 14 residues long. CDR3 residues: CASSYVAGTYEQYF. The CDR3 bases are TGTGCCAGCAGTTACGTGGCAGGGACCTACGAGCAGTACTTC.

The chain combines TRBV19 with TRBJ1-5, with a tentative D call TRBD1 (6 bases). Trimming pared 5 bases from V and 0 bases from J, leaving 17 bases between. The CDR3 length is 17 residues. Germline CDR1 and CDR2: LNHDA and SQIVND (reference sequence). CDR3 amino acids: CASSPLPGQSSNQPQHF. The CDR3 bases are TGTGCCAGTAGTCCCCTTCCCGGACAGTCTAGCAATCAGCCCCAGCATTTT.

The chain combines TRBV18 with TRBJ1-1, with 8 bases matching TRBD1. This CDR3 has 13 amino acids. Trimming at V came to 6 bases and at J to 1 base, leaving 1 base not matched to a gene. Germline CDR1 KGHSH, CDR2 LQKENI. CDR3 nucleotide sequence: TGTGCCAGCTCTGGACAGGGGAACACTGAAGCTTTCTTT. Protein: CASSGQGNTEAFF.

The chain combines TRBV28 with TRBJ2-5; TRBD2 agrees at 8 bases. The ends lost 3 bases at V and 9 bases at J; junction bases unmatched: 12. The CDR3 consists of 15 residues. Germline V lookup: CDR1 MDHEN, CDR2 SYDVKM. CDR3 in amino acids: CASSFNRPGGSSQYF. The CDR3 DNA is TGTGCCAGCAGTTTCAATCGACCGGGAGGGTCGTCCCAGTACTTC.

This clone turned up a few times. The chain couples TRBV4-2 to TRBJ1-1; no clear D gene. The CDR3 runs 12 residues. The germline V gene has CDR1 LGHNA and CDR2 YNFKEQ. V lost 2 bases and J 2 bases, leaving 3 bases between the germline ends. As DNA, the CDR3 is TGTGCCAGCAGCCAATATAACACTGAAGCTTTCTTT. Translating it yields CASSQYNTEAFF.

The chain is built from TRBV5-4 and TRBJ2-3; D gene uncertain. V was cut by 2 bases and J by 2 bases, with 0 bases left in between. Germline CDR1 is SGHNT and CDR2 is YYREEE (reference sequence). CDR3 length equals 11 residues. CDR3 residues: CASSFTDTQYF. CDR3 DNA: TGTGCCAGCAGCTTCACAGATACGCAGTATTTT.

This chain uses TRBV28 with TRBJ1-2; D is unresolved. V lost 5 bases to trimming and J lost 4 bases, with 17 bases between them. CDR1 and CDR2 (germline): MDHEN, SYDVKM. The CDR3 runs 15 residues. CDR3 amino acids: CASSLGGRPTYGYTF. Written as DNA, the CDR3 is TGTGCCAGCAGTCTGGGTGGCCGCCCCACCTATGGCTACACCTTC.

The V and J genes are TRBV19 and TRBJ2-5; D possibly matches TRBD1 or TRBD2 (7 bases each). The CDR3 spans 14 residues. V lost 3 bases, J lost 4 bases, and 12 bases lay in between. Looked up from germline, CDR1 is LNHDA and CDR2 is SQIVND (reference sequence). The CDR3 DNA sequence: TGTGCCAGTAGTATCAGCAGGGGGGGAGAGACCCAGTACTTC. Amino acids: CASSISRGGETQYF.

The DNA of the CDR3 is TGTGCCAGCAGTTACTCACCGGGACCGACTAACTATGGCTACACCTTC. It encodes CASSYSPGPTNYGYTF. This rearrangement joins TRBV6-6 to TRBJ1-2; a possible D gene is TRBD1 (5 bases). Germline V gene sequence: CDR1 MNHNY, CDR2 SVGAGI (reference sequence). This CDR3 has 16 residues. Trimming pared 0 bases from V and 0 bases from J, leaving 11 bases between.